The TCR beta chain under discussion was sequenced for a study of T cell clonality in common variable immunodeficiency. The study, taken as a whole, reports: Compared with healthy controls, CVID subjects showed increased TCRbeta clonality, mostly in about a third. Shared TCRbeta clones were fewer between CVID subjects than controls. CVID patient heterogeneity limited repertoire-clinical complication correlations.

As for this clone: Its antigen remains unknown.

The repertoire was sequenced with immunoSEQ multiplex PCR; TCRdb's copy has only in-frame clones and lacks some. The sample contains 35,000 to 55,000 clones, none of them singletons. This TCR came from a person between 18 and 75 years old in good health. Sequences were obtained from peripheral blood mononuclear cells.

Partial CDR3 DNA: TGCGCCAGCAGCCGTGGGGGGGTCTACGAG. It encodes CASSRGGVYE. The complete CDR3 protein is CASSRGGVYEQYF. The chain has TRBV5-1 and TRBJ2-7; 7 nucleotides match TRBD2. The CDR3 extends 3 residues past the end of the read, so its final part is completed from the germline J gene. This CDR3 is 13 amino acids long. CDR1 is SGHRS and CDR2 is YFSETQ in the germline V gene. V lost 4 bases, J lost 3 bases, and 4 bases stayed unmatched. The complete variable domain, with remaining parts taken from reference TRBV5-1 and TRBJ2-7, reads KAGVTQTPRYLIKTRGQQVTLSCSPISGHRSVSWYQQTPGQGLQFLFEYFSETQRNKGNFPGRFSGRQFSNSRSEMNVSTLELGDSALYLCASSRGGVYEQYFGPGTRLTVT.